A single sample gave rise to the 9 T cell receptor beta chains below, sequenced in a study of T cell responses to AZD1222 COVID-19 vaccine. TCRdb keeps only in-frame clones here, not all; method: immunoSEQ multiplex PCR. The data show roughly 120,000 clones, around 87% seen once. The sequencing here drew on peripheral blood, taken on day 0 of AZD1222 vaccination. The receptor set was obtained from an adult in good health.

This sequence joins TRBV6-5 and TRBJ2-1; 8 nucleotides agree with TRBD1. The length of the CDR3 is 12 residues. Looked up from germline, CDR1 is MNHEY and CDR2 is SVGAGI. V shed 5 bases, J shed 9 bases, and the junction held 3 bases outside the gene matches. Here the CDR3 reads CASSRTGIEQFF. The CDR3 DNA follows: TGTGCCAGCAGTCGGACAGGGATTGAGCAGTTCTTC.

The V and J genes are TRBV9 and TRBJ2-2; 13 nucleotides line up with TRBD2. Germline V gene sequence: CDR1 SGDLS, CDR2 YYNGEE. V trimming: 4 bases; J trimming: 0 bases; junction bases outside the gene matches: 6. The CDR3 consists of 18 residues. The CDR3 protein is CASSFQTSGGTNTGELFF. CDR3 coding DNA: TGTGCCAGCAGCTTTCAGACTAGCGGGGGGACGAACACCGGGGAGCTGTTTTTT.

This chain links TRBV15 with TRBJ2-1; no definite D call. Trimming pared 4 bases from V and 4 bases from J, leaving 5 bases between. From germline, CDR1 is LNHNV and CDR2 YYDKDF (reference sequence). The CDR3 runs 12 residues. CDR3 in DNA: TGTGCCACCAGCAACAGTTACAATGAGCAGTTCTTC. Translated: CATSNSYNEQFF. The full variable domain, completed using reference TRBV15 and TRBJ2-1, is DAMVIQNPRYQVTQFGKPVTLSCSQTLNHNVMYWYQQKSSQAPKLLFHYYDKDFNNEADTPDNFQSRRPNTSFCFLDIRSPGLGDTAMYLCATSNSYNEQFFGPGTRLTVL.

The rearrangement joins TRBV28 to TRBJ2-3; 7 bases line up with TRBD1. The CDR3 spans 14 residues. Germline V gene sequence: CDR1 MDHEN, CDR2 SYDVKM. The J segment lost 2 bases and the V segment lost 8 bases, leaving 7 bases of the junction unmatched. The CDR3 DNA follows: TGTGCCAGCCGCCGGGACAGCCTCACAGATACGCAGTATTTT. Protein sequence: CASRRDSLTDTQYF.

The chain joins TRBV7-9 to TRBJ1-4; 8 nucleotides agree with TRBD1. V gave up 5 bases and J gave up 3 bases; unmatched junction bases: 8. The CDR3 contains 16 residues. Germline CDR1 is SEHNR and CDR2 is FQNEAQ (reference sequence). CDR3 DNA sequence: TGTGCCAGCAGCCCTCAGCAGGGGGCGCCTAATGAAAAACTGTTTTTT. This sequence encodes CASSPQQGAPNEKLFF.

The chain uses TRBV5-8 and TRBJ1-2, with 11 bases aligning to TRBD1. The germline V gene encodes CDR1 SGHTS and CDR2 YDEGEE. V was pared by 1 base and J by 4 bases, with 6 bases of the junction left unmatched. This CDR3 comprises 16 residues. The CDR3 region is CASSLPGTGGGYGYTF. In nucleotides, the CDR3 is TGTGCCAGCAGCTTGCCCGGGACAGGGGGAGGCTATGGCTACACCTTC.

The J gene is TRBJ1-2, the V gene TRBV7-9, with TRBD1 matching 10 bases. CDR3 size: 17 residues. CDR1 and CDR2 (germline): SEHNR, FQNEAQ (reference sequence). Trimming took 1 base from V and 1 from J; bases not matched to a gene: 6. The CDR3 loop is CASSLGAGQGLNYGYTF. DNA of the CDR3: TGTGCCAGCAGCTTAGGAGCGGGACAGGGGCTTAACTATGGCTACACCTTC.

This sequence joins TRBV19 and TRBJ1-2, with TRBD1 identical over 11 bases. J was trimmed by 3 bases and V by 5 bases; bases with no gene match: 5. The V gene's germline CDR1 is LNHDA and CDR2 SQIVND (reference sequence). CDR3 size: 15 residues. The CDR3 loop is CASSPRDRGDYGYTF. Written as DNA, the CDR3 is TGTGCCAGTAGTCCGCGGGACAGGGGGGACTATGGCTACACCTTC. The full variable domain, its missing parts supplied by reference TRBV19 and TRBJ1-2, is DGGITQSPKYLFRKEGQNVTLSCEQNLNHDAMYWYRQDPGQGLRLIYYSQIVNDFQKGDIAEGYSVSREKKESFPLTVTSAQKNPTAFYLCASSPRDRGDYGYTFGSGTRLTVV.

CDR3: CASSYVKGYEQYF. CDR3 DNA sequence: TGTGCCAGCAGTTACGTTAAGGGATACGAGCAGTACTTC. V usage is TRBV6-5 and J usage is TRBJ2-7; D is undetermined. This CDR3 contains 13 residues. Germline V gene data show CDR1 as MNHEY and CDR2 as SVGAGI. Trimming stripped 2 bases from V and 4 bases from J, with 9 bases between.